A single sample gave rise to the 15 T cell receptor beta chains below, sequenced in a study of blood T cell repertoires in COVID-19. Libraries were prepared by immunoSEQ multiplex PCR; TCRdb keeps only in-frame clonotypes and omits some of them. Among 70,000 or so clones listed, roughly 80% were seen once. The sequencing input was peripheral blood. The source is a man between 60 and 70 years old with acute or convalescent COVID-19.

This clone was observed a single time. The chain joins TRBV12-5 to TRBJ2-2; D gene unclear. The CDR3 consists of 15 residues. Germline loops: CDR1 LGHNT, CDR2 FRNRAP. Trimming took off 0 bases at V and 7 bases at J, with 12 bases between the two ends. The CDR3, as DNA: TGTGCTAGTGGTTTGGTACAGTCGCCTGGCGGGGAGCTGTTTTTT. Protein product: CASGLVQSPGGELFF.

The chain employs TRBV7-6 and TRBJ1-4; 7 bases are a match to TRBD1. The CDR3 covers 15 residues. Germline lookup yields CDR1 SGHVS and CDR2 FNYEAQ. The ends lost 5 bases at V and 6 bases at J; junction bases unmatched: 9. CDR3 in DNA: TGTGCCAGCAGCCCACGACAGGGTAGAGATGAAAAACTGTTTTTT. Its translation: CASSPRQGRDEKLFF.

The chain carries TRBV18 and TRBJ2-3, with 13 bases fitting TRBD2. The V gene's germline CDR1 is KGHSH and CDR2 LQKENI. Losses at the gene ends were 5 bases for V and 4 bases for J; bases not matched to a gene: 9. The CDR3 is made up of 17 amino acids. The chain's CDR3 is CASSSTSGGAPADTQYF. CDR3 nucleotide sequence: TGTGCCAGCTCATCCACTAGCGGGGGGGCCCCGGCAGATACGCAGTATTTT.

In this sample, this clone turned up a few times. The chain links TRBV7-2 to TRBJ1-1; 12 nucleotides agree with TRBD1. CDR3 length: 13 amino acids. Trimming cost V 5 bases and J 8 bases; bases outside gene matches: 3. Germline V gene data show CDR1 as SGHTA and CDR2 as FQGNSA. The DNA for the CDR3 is TGTGCCAGCAGCAGGGGACAGGGGGCAGAAGCTTTCTTT. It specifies CASSRGQGAEAFF.

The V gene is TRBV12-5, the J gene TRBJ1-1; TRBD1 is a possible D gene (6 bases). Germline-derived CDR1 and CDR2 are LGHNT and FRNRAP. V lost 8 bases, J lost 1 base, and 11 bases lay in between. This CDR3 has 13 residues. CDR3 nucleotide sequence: TGTGCTAGTCGGGGACAATCGAACACTGAAGCTTTCTTT. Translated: CASRGQSNTEAFF.

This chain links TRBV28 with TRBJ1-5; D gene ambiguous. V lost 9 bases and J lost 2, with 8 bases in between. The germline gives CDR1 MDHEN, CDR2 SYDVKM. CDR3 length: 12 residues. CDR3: CASSGGNQPQHF. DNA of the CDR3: TGTGCCAGTTCGGGAGGCAATCAGCCCCAGCATTTT.

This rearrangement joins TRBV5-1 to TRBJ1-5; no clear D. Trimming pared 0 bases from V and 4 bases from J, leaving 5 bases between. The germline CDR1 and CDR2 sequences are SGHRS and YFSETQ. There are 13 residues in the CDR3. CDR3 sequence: CASSLDKNQPQHF. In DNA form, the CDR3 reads TGCGCCAGCAGCTTGGACAAAAATCAGCCCCAGCATTTT.

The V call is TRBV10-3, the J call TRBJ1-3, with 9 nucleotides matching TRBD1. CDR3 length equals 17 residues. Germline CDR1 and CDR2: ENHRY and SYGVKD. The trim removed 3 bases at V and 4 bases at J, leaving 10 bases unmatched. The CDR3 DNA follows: TGTGCCATCAGTGATTCTACAGGGGGCCCATCAGGAAACACCATATATTTT. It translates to CAISDSTGGPSGNTIYF.

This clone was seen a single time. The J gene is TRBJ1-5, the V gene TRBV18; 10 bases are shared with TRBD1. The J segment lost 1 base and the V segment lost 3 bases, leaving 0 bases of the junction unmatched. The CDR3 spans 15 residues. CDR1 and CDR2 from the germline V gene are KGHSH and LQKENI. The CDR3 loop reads CASSPGQGSNQPQHF. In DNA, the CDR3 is TGTGCCAGCTCACCGGGACAGGGGAGCAATCAGCCCCAGCATTTT. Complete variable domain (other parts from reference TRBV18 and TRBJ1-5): NAGVMQNPRHLVRRRGQEARLRCSPMKGHSHVYWYRQLPEEGLKFMVYLQKENIIDESGMPKERFSAEFPKEGPSILRIQQVVRGDSAAYFCASSPGQGSNQPQHFGDGTRLSIL.

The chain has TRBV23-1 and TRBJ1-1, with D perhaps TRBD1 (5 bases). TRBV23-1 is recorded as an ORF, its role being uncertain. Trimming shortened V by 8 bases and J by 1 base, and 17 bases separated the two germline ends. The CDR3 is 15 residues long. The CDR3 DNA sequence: TGCGCCAGCGGAGTGGGCCAGGGCAGGAACACTGAAGCTTTCTTT. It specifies CASGVGQGRNTEAFF.

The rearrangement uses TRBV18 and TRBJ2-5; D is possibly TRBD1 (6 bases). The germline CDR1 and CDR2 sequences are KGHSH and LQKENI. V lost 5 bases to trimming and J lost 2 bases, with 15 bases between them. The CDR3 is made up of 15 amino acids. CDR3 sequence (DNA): TGTGCCAGCTCAGCCTCGACGGGACAACAAGAGACCCAGTACTTC. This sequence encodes CASSASTGQQETQYF.

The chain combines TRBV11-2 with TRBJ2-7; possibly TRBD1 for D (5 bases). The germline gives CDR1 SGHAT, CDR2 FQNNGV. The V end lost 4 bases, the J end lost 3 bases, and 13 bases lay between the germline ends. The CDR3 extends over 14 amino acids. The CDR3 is CASSWRQSRYEQYF. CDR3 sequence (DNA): TGTGCCAGCAGCTGGCGACAGAGCCGCTACGAGCAGTACTTC.

The CDR3 loop is CASSLRDKTHEQFF. CDR3 nucleotide sequence: TGCGCCAGCAGCTTGAGGGACAAGACCCATGAGCAGTTCTTC. V usage is TRBV5-1 and J usage is TRBJ2-1; D is possibly TRBD1 (6 bases). The V end was cut by 1 base, the J end by 8 bases, with 13 bases between. The CDR3 is made up of 14 amino acids. The germline V gene has CDR1 SGHRS and CDR2 YFSETQ.

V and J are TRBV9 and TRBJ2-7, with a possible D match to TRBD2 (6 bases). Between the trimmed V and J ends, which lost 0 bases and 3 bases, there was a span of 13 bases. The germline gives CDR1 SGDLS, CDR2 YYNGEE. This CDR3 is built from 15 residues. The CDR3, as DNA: TGTGCCAGCAGCGTAGGCGCGGGGATCGACTACGAGCAGTACTTC. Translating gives CASSVGAGIDYEQYF.

The chain's CDR3 is CASSLTSLGNEQFF. The CDR3 nucleotides read TGTGCCAGCAGCTTAACGTCCCTAGGCAATGAGCAGTTCTTC. This sequence joins TRBV7-3 and TRBJ2-1; D not certain. The CDR3 contains 14 residues. Germline CDR1 reads SGHTA; CDR2 reads FQGTGA. V was pared by 0 bases and J by 6 bases, with 9 bases between.